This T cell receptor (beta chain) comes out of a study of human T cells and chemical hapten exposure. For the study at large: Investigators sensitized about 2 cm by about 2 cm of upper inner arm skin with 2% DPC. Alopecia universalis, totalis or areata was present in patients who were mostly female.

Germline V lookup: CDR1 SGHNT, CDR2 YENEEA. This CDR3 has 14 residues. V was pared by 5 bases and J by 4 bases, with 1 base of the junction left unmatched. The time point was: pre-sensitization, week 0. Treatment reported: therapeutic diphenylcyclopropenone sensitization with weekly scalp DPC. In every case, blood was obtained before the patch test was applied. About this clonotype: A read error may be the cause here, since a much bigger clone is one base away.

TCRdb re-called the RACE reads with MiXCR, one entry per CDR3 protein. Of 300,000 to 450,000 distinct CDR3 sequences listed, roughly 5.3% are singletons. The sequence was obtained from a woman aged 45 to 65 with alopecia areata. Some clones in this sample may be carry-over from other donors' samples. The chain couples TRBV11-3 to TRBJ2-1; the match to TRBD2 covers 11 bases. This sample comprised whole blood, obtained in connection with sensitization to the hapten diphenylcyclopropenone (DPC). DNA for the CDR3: TGTGCCAGCAGCCGACTAGCGGGGTACAATGAGCAGTTCTTC. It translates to CASSRLAGYNEQFF.